A single sample is the source of the 30 T cell receptor beta chains below, sequenced in a study of identical twins. TCRdb passed the 5' RACE reads through MiXCR, listing each CDR3 protein once. Found here are over 600,000 distinct CDR3 sequences, around 20% of them singletons; the top ten hold 4% to 5.5%. These data also formed part of another study, on T cells expressing NK-cell markers.

Sample: PBMCs. The receptors come from a woman under 30 in good health.

This clonotype has more than one count but fewer than ten. V gene TRBV3-1 combines with J gene TRBJ2-7; the D gene is possibly TRBD1 (5 bases). With 4 bases removed from V and 1 base from J, the gap between germline ends came to 20 bases. Germline assignment: CDR1 LGHDT and CDR2 YNNKEL (reference sequence). CDR3 length equals 17 residues. The CDR3: CASSPFGSWGRSYEQYF. As DNA, the CDR3 is TGTGCCAGCAGCCCGTTTGGGTCCTGGGGCCGATCCTACGAGCAGTACTTC.

The gene calls are TRBV5-1 and TRBJ1-1; no clear D. V was clipped by 1 base and J by 11 bases, with 18 bases between them. The germline gives CDR1 SGHRS, CDR2 YFSETQ. This CDR3 comprises 14 residues. The CDR3 DNA sequence: TGCGCCAGCAGCTTGAGAAACGCAGCCGACAATGCTTTCTTT. Its translation is CASSLRNAADNAFF.

This clonotype was recorded many times. The chain is built from TRBV20-1 and TRBJ2-3, with 7 bases that match TRBD2. The CDR3 sequence is 13 residues long. Losses at the gene ends were 5 bases for V and 0 bases for J; bases not matched to a gene: 2. Germline V gives CDR1 DFQATT, CDR2 SNEGSKA (reference sequence). CDR3 DNA: TGCAGTGCTCGGGGACTAAGCACAGATACGCAGTATTTT. Amino acids: CSARGLSTDTQYF.

V is TRBV24-1 and J is TRBJ2-2; TRBD1 is a possible D gene (6 bases). Germline CDR1 reads KGHDR; CDR2 reads SFDVKD. With 4 bases removed from V and 10 bases from J, the gap between germline ends came to 12 bases. This CDR3 has 13 amino acids. CDR3: CATSEHAGEELFF. As DNA, the CDR3 is TGTGCCACCAGTGAACACGCAGGGGAGGAGCTGTTTTTT.

The table lists this clonotype with many counts. The CDR3 region has the DNA TGTGCCATCAGTGAGTCGGCACAGGGGCTGGTAAATGGCTACACCTTC. Its translation is CAISESAQGLVNGYTF. The J gene is TRBJ1-2, the V gene TRBV10-3, with 7 bases fitting TRBD1. The length of the CDR3 is 16 residues. V dropped 0 bases and J dropped 6; count of bases not matched to a gene: 10. Germline CDR1 is ENHRY and CDR2 is SYGVKD.

The sample holds one count of this clonotype. The chain has TRBV6-4 and TRBJ2-1, with 9 positions matching TRBD2. This CDR3 has 16 residues. The J segment lost 2 bases and the V segment lost 3 bases, leaving 5 bases of the junction unmatched. Germline-derived CDR1 and CDR2 are MRHNA and SNTAGT. CDR3 DNA: TGTGCCAGCAGTGAGTCAGCGGGAGGCGCCTACAATGAGCAGTTCTTC. Encoded protein: CASSESAGGAYNEQFF.

J is TRBJ2-4 and V is TRBV10-3; 8 bases match TRBD2. Germline CDR1 ENHRY, CDR2 SYGVKD. Trimming took 0 bases from V and 4 from J; bases not matched to a gene: 8. This CDR3 region has 17 residues. CDR3 amino acids: CAISESTGTSGKNIQYF. The CDR3 nucleotides read TGTGCCATCAGTGAGTCGACGGGAACTAGCGGAAAAAACATTCAGTACTTC.

The chain uses TRBV12-3 or TRBV12-4 and TRBJ1-4; D is ambiguous. V dropped 6 bases and J dropped 8 bases, with 16 bases sitting between them. CDR3 length: 14 amino acids. The CDR3 reads CASRGREEGEKLFF. Written as DNA, the CDR3 is TGTGCCAGCAGGGGGAGGGAGGAAGGCGAAAAACTGTTTTTT.

This clonotype was counted between two and nine times. The chain couples TRBV12-3 or TRBV12-4 to TRBJ2-2; 7 positions match TRBD2. There are 17 residues in the CDR3. J lost 6 bases, V lost 3 bases, and 13 bases had no gene match. Written as DNA, the CDR3 is TGTGCCAGCAGTTTGGGGGGAGGGACGTTGAGGGCCGGGGAGCTGTTTTTT. As protein: CASSLGGGTLRAGELFF.

This clonotype has more than one count but fewer than ten. This chain connects TRBV20-1 to TRBJ2-2; D may be TRBD2 (6 bases). The germline V gene has CDR1 DFQATT and CDR2 SNEGSKA (reference sequence). The CDR3 is 14 amino acids. Trimming took 2 bases from V and 5 from J, leaving 12 bases between them. CDR3 amino acids: CSARPTGGTGELFF. CDR3 nucleotides: TGCAGTGCTAGACCTACTGGGGGGACCGGGGAGCTGTTTTTT.

This clonotype was seen only a few times. The V gene is TRBV20-1, the J gene TRBJ1-4; maybe TRBD1 (5 bases). Trimming took off 6 bases at V and 6 bases at J, with 17 bases between the two ends. The CDR3 is 14 residues long. CDR1 is DFQATT and CDR2 is SNEGSKA in the germline V gene (reference sequence). This CDR3 is CSALSLQADEKLFF. The CDR3 region has the DNA TGCAGTGCCTTGTCGCTACAGGCGGATGAAAAACTGTTTTTT.

This clonotype was seen more than once but under ten times. V gene TRBV29-1 combines with J gene TRBJ2-3; D remains unclear. This CDR3 is 14 amino acids long. Per germline, CDR1 SQVTM and CDR2 ANQGSEA. Trimming took 8 bases from V and 0 from J, leaving 15 bases between them. In DNA form, the CDR3 reads TGCAGCTGCTCGGGTGGGGTCAGCACAGATACGCAGTATTTT. Protein sequence: CSCSGGVSTDTQYF.

The sample holds a few counts of this clonotype. The chain is built from TRBV2 and TRBJ2-1; D ambiguous. V lost 6 bases and J lost 8, with 5 bases in between. CDR1 and CDR2 from the germline V gene are SNHLY and FYNNEI. This CDR3 has 10 amino acids. The CDR3 DNA reads TGTGCCAGCAGAGAGGATGAGCAGTTCTTC. It specifies CASREDEQFF.

There are a few counts of this clonotype. The gene calls are TRBV6-2 or TRBV6-3 and TRBJ2-1; D not resolved. The CDR3 loop spans 15 amino acids. V was trimmed by 2 bases and J by 2 bases, leaving 10 bases between them. Germline V CDR1 and CDR2: MNHEY, SVGEGT. The CDR3 DNA follows: TGTGCCAGCAGTTACACCCAACCCACCTACAATGAGCAGTTCTTC. Its protein product is CASSYTQPTYNEQFF.

This clonotype was counted a few times. The rearrangement links TRBV12-3 or TRBV12-4 to TRBJ2-7; D may correspond to TRBD1 or TRBD2 (5 bases each). Trimming left V 6 bases short and J 3 bases short, with 12 bases between. CDR3 size: 13 residues. The CDR3 loop reads CASSRDGYYEQYF. In DNA, the CDR3 is TGTGCCAGCAGCCGGGACGGATACTACGAGCAGTACTTC.

This clonotype was recorded many times. The V gene is TRBV20-1, the J gene TRBJ2-3; D gene ambiguous. There are 14 residues in the CDR3. The germline V gene encodes CDR1 DFQATT and CDR2 SNEGSKA (reference sequence). Trimming removed 5 bases from V and 0 bases from J, with 12 bases in between. The CDR3 region has the DNA TGCAGTGCTCCTAAAACCGGTAGCACAGATACGCAGTATTTT. Translation: CSAPKTGSTDTQYF.

This clonotype was found a few times. The gene calls are TRBV7-2 and TRBJ2-1, with a tentative D call TRBD1 (6 bases). The V end lost 7 bases, the J end lost 4 bases, and 20 bases lay between the germline ends. Per germline, CDR1 SGHTA and CDR2 FQGNSA. The CDR3 totals 16 residues. The CDR3 here is CASNPLLDSTYNEQFF. The CDR3 DNA sequence: TGTGCCAGCAACCCCCTCTTGGACAGTACTTACAATGAGCAGTTCTTC.

This clonotype has a handful of counts. V and J are TRBV6-5 and TRBJ2-7; D uncertain. Trimming removed 8 bases from V and 7 bases from J, with 12 bases in between. This CDR3 region has 11 residues. The V gene's germline CDR1 is MNHEY and CDR2 SVGAGI. Written as DNA, the CDR3 is TGTGCCAGCTTTTCGTCGGGTGAGCAGTACTTC. It is translated as CASFSSGEQYF.

CDR3 sequence reads: CASSVDGKETQYF. Written as DNA, the CDR3 is TGTGCCAGCAGCGTAGACGGGAAAGAGACCCAGTACTTC. The chain carries TRBV9 and TRBJ2-5; perhaps TRBD2 as D (5 bases). The CDR3 totals 13 residues. Germline V gene sequence: CDR1 SGDLS, CDR2 YYNGEE. Deletions cut 0 bases from V and 3 bases from J, with 6 bases between. The complete variable domain, with remaining parts taken from reference TRBV9 and TRBJ2-5, reads DSGVTQTPKHLITATGQRVTLRCSPRSGDLSVYWYQQSLDQGLQFLIQYYNGEERAKGNILERFSAQQFPDLHSELNLSSLELGDSALYFCASSVDGKETQYFGPGTRLLVL.

This clonotype was counted only a few times. The chain carries TRBV29-1 and TRBJ2-7; 7 positions match TRBD2. Germline loops: CDR1 SQVTM, CDR2 ANQGSEA. The junction had 8 bases not matched to a gene; V was cut back by 6 bases and J by 0 bases. CDR3 length: 14 amino acids. CDR3 DNA: TGCAGCGTCCGTGGCGGCGGGAGCTCCTACGAGCAGTACTTC. Translated, it gives CSVRGGGSSYEQYF.

This chain connects TRBV20-1 to TRBJ2-4; D call uncertain. The CDR3 sequence is 14 residues long. Trimming shortened V by 7 bases and J by 3 bases, and 16 bases separated the two germline ends. CDR1 DFQATT and CDR2 SNEGSKA come from the germline V gene (reference sequence). DNA for the CDR3: TGCAGTGTCCAACTCAGCAATAACAAAAACATTCAGTACTTC. Amino acid sequence: CSVQLSNNKNIQYF.

This clonotype was recorded at least ten times. This chain joins TRBV5-1 and TRBJ2-5; 9 nucleotides agree with TRBD2. CDR1 is SGHRS, CDR2 YFSETQ, per germline. Trimming at V came to 1 base and at J to 5 bases, leaving 3 bases not matched to a gene. The CDR3 length is 14 residues. This chain's CDR3 is CASSLSSGSETQYF. The CDR3 DNA reads as TGCGCCAGCAGCTTGAGTAGCGGGAGTGAGACCCAGTACTTC.

The V gene is TRBV9, the J gene TRBJ2-3; TRBD2 aligns across 13 bases. The trim removed 2 bases at V and 2 bases at J, leaving 2 bases unmatched. The germline V gene encodes CDR1 SGDLS and CDR2 YYNGEE. CDR3 length: 16 residues. CDR3 DNA: TGTGCCAGCAGCGTTGGGACTAGCGGGGTCACAGATACGCAGTATTTT. Its translation is CASSVGTSGVTDTQYF.

Ten or more counts support this clonotype. V and J are TRBV12-3 or TRBV12-4 and TRBJ2-7; D is possibly TRBD1 or TRBD2 (5 bases each). This CDR3 is built from 13 residues. Trimming pared 6 bases from V and 4 bases from J, leaving 13 bases between. CDR3 nucleotides: TGTGCCAGCAGGTATGGGACGGCTTACGAGCAGTACTTC. Protein product: CASRYGTAYEQYF.

This clonotype was seen only a few times. V gene TRBV7-9 combines with J gene TRBJ2-1; TRBD2 matches 7 bases. J lost 8 bases, V lost 2 bases, and 3 bases had no gene match. CDR1 and CDR2 (germline): SEHNR, FQNEAQ (reference sequence). CDR3 length: 13 amino acids. Here the CDR3 DNA reads TGTGCCAGCAGCTTAAGGGGAGGGGATGAGCAGTTCTTC. This sequence encodes CASSLRGGDEQFF. Full variable domain (missing parts from reference TRBV7-9 and TRBJ2-1): DTGVSQNPRHKITKRGQNVTFRCDPISEHNRLYWYRQTLGQGPEFLTYFQNEAQLEKSRLLSDRFSAERPKGSFSTLEIQRTEQGDSAMYLCASSLRGGDEQFFGPGTRLTVL.

In its sample, this clonotype was seen a few times. The rearrangement links TRBV10-3 to TRBJ2-1; 7 bases align to TRBD2. The CDR3 has 18 residues. Trimming at V came to 4 bases and at J to 1 base, leaving 13 bases not matched to a gene. CDR1 ENHRY and CDR2 SYGVKD come from the germline V gene. The CDR3 nucleotides read TGTGCCATCAGTGGCCTAGCAGGCGGGAGAGAGTCCTACAATGAGCAGTTCTTC. Translation gives CAISGLAGGRESYNEQFF.

J is TRBJ2-5 and V is TRBV20-1; D is undetermined. Germline V lookup: CDR1 DFQATT, CDR2 SNEGSKA (reference sequence). V lost 1 base and J 2 bases, leaving 11 bases between the germline ends. CDR3 length: 14 amino acids. DNA of the CDR3: TGCAGTGCTAGAGCGGGCGCACCACAAGAGACCCAGTACTTC. This gives the protein CSARAGAPQETQYF.

The chain recombines TRBV5-1 with TRBJ2-7; TRBD2 matches at 10 bases. CDR1 and CDR2 (germline): SGHRS, YFSETQ. This CDR3 has 16 amino acids. V gave up 0 bases and J gave up 3 bases; unmatched junction bases: 6. The CDR3 region has the DNA TGCGCCAGCAGCTTGGGGACTAGCGGACGTAACTACGAGCAGTACTTC. Translating it yields CASSLGTSGRNYEQYF.

This clonotype showed up just a few times. The chain joins TRBV12-3 or TRBV12-4 to TRBJ2-3; 7 nucleotides match TRBD2. V was clipped by 4 bases and J by 15 bases; unmatched bases: 7. The CDR3 sequence is 11 residues long. CDR3 in amino acids: CASSYRDYQYF. CDR3 bases: TGTGCCAGCAGTTATCGGGACTATCAATATTTT.

This chain uses TRBV14 with TRBJ2-5; D remains unclear. Per germline, CDR1 SGHDN and CDR2 FVKESK. Trimming shortened V by 4 bases and J by 4 bases, and 13 bases separated the two germline ends. This CDR3 contains 14 residues. CDR3 sequence (DNA): TGTGCCAGCAGCCCCACGGAATCCGCAGAGACCCAGTACTTC. It yields the protein CASSPTESAETQYF. Full variable domain (missing parts from reference TRBV14 and TRBJ2-5): EAGVTQFPSHSVIEKGQTVTLRCDPISGHDNLYWYRRVMGKEIKFLLHFVKESKQDESGMPNNRFLAERTGGTYSTLKVQPAELEDSGVYFCASSPTESAETQYFGPGTRLLVL.